This T cell receptor beta chain was sequenced for a study of T cell responses to AZD1222 COVID-19 vaccine. Study conclusions and caveats: Receipt of two AZD1222 doses was followed by a rise in Spike-specific TCR breadth and depth.

Notes on this clone: The antigen is unknown.

Repertoires were generated with immunoSEQ multiplex PCR, while TCRdb's copy carries only in-frame clones and drops some. Of nearly 110,000 clones listed, roughly 90% were seen once; the top ten hold over 4.5%. With 1 base removed from V and 2 bases from J, the gap between germline ends came to 9 bases. This CDR3 is built from 15 residues. CDR1 and CDR2 from the germline V gene are KGHSH and LQKENI. The rearrangement joins TRBV18 to TRBJ1-5; D call uncertain. The TCR comes from an adult in good health. The source material was peripheral blood, sampled on day 0 of AZD1222 vaccination. DNA for the CDR3: TGTGCCAGCTCACCACTTGGTCGGGGCAATCAGCCCCAGCATTTT. Translating it yields CASSPLGRGNQPQHF.